Following are 27 T cell receptor beta chains from one sample sequenced in a study of T-cell memory formation after mild COVID-19. From the 5' RACE reads, TCRdb called clonotypes with MiXCR, one entry per CDR3 protein. Of tens of thousands of distinct CDR3 sequences listed, 7.3% are singletons. The sequencing input was PBMCs or a T cell subset sorted from them (not recorded which). The receptor source for this set is a man younger than 35 who had mild COVID-19 (a few samples of this study predate the infection). Cell type and time point are not known.

This clonotype occurred many times. The chain uses TRBV7-2 and TRBJ2-2; perhaps TRBD1 as D (6 bases). Trimming shortened V by 5 bases and J by 4 bases, and 11 bases separated the two germline ends. This CDR3 spans 14 amino acids. CDR1 and CDR2 (germline): SGHTA, FQGNSA. This chain's CDR3 is CASSLTGFTGELFF. DNA of the CDR3: TGTGCCAGCAGCCTAACAGGGTTCACCGGGGAGCTGTTTTTT. The variable domain in full, completed from reference TRBV7-2 and TRBJ2-2, reads GAGVSQSPSNKVTEKGKDVELRCDPISGHTALYWYRQSLGQGLEFLIYFQGNSAPDKSGLPSDRFSAERTGGSVSTLTIQRTQQEDSAVYLCASSLTGFTGELFFGEGSRLTVL.

The chain employs TRBV11-2 and TRBJ2-3, with unresolved D. The V gene's germline CDR1 is SGHAT and CDR2 FQNNGV. Trimming took off 4 bases at V and 6 bases at J, with 5 bases between the two ends. This CDR3 spans 11 amino acids. The CDR3 protein is CASSSADTQYF. DNA of the CDR3: TGTGCCAGCAGCTCCGCGGATACGCAGTATTTT.

This clonotype was detected a few times. The chain carries TRBV5-1 and TRBJ2-3; a weak D match, TRBD2 (5 bases). Germline loops: CDR1 SGHRS, CDR2 YFSETQ. This CDR3 is built from 16 residues. Trimming left V 3 bases short and J 2 bases short, with 16 bases between. The CDR3 DNA is TGCGCCAGCAGCTCCGGGATCACTCCCACCACAGATACGCAGTATTTT. It encodes CASSSGITPTTDTQYF.

This sequence joins TRBV2 and TRBJ1-5, with TRBD1 matching over 8 bases. This CDR3 region has 15 residues. Looked up from germline, CDR1 is SNHLY and CDR2 is FYNNEI. J lost 3 bases, V lost 4 bases, and 5 bases had no gene match. The CDR3 bases are TGTGCCAGCAGTGCCCACAGGGGGAACAATCAGCCCCAGCATTTT. This gives the protein CASSAHRGNNQPQHF.

This clonotype was picked up a small number of times. The chain employs TRBV6-2 or TRBV6-3 and TRBJ1-1; a possible D gene is TRBD1 (5 bases). Per germline, CDR1 MNHEY and CDR2 SVGEGT. The length of the CDR3 is 14 residues. The ends were cut back, 4 bases at V and 3 bases at J, with 12 bases in the middle. DNA of the CDR3: TGTGCCAGCAGTTTCCGTCGGGGGGACACTGAAGCTTTCTTT. This sequence encodes CASSFRRGDTEAFF.

The chain combines TRBV12-3 or TRBV12-4 with TRBJ1-5; TRBD1 matches 9 bases. The CDR3 has 15 amino acids. V was clipped by 4 bases and J by 1 base; unmatched bases: 2. CDR3 DNA: TGTGCCAGCAGTTGGGGGACAGGGAGCAATCAGCCCCAGCATTTT. Translated: CASSWGTGSNQPQHF.

This clonotype was detected many times. The V gene is TRBV29-1, the J gene TRBJ2-5; possibly TRBD1 for D (6 bases). The CDR3 runs to 12 residues. From germline, CDR1 is SQVTM and CDR2 ANQGSEA. Trimming cost V 3 bases and J 4 bases, with 9 bases left between them. CDR3 nucleotide sequence: TGCAGCGTTGATCGAGGGGGAGAGACCCAGTACTTC. It specifies CSVDRGGETQYF.

This clonotype occurred many times. This chain joins TRBV4-2 and TRBJ2-5; TRBD2 agrees at 13 bases. Germline V gives CDR1 LGHNA, CDR2 YNFKEQ. The CDR3 has 16 residues. Trimming at V came to 4 bases and at J to 8 bases, leaving 10 bases not matched to a gene. The CDR3 loop is CASSRPLAGGLGTQYF. Here the CDR3 DNA reads TGTGCCAGCAGCCGACCACTAGCGGGGGGGCTAGGAACCCAGTACTTC.

This clonotype has more than one count but fewer than ten. This chain links TRBV11-3 with TRBJ2-2; a weak D match, TRBD1 (5 bases). This CDR3 comprises 14 residues. Germline CDR1 and CDR2: SGHNT and YENEEA. V was trimmed by 0 bases and J by 6 bases, leaving 8 bases between them. The CDR3 sequence: CASSLETEAGELFF. The CDR3 DNA reads TGTGCCAGCAGCTTAGAGACAGAGGCCGGGGAGCTGTTTTTT.

Many counts were recorded for this clonotype. The V and J genes are TRBV9 and TRBJ2-1; D is unresolved. CDR1 is SGDLS, CDR2 YYNGEE, per germline. V was clipped by 3 bases and J by 5 bases, with 15 bases between them. This CDR3 comprises 15 residues. The CDR3 loop is CASSADPLSNNEQFF. The CDR3 DNA is TGTGCCAGCAGCGCCGACCCCCTTAGCAACAATGAGCAGTTCTTC.

The V and J genes are TRBV6-2 or TRBV6-3 and TRBJ2-7, with 8 bases identical to TRBD1. The CDR3 runs to 15 residues. CDR1 MNHEY and CDR2 SVGEGT come from the germline V gene. V lost 6 bases and J lost 4; bases outside the gene matches: 11. CDR3 bases: TGTGCCAGCAGACGCCAGGGGGCCGTCGGGTACGAGCAGTACTTC. Translating gives CASRRQGAVGYEQYF.

The gene calls are TRBV11-1 and TRBJ1-6, with D uncertain. This CDR3 has 14 residues. Per the germline V gene, CDR1 is SGHAT and CDR2 is FQDESV (reference sequence). V dropped 5 bases and J dropped 6 bases, with 11 bases sitting between them. The CDR3 coding sequence is TGTGCCAGCAGCCTCCGGGCGGGTAATTCACCCCTCCACTTT. Translated: CASSLRAGNSPLHF.

The chain carries TRBV29-1 and TRBJ2-7, with 10 bases aligning to TRBD1. V shed 4 bases, J shed 6 bases, and the junction held 9 bases outside the gene matches. The germline V gene encodes CDR1 SQVTM and CDR2 ANQGSEA. The CDR3 length is 14 residues. The chain's CDR3 is CSVARGTGDSEQYF. The CDR3 DNA is TGCAGCGTTGCCCGGGGGACAGGGGACTCCGAGCAGTACTTC.

This clonotype appeared many times. V is TRBV20-1 and J is TRBJ2-7; TRBD1 matches at 8 bases. The CDR3 totals 11 residues. CDR1 and CDR2 (germline): DFQATT, SNEGSKA (reference sequence). With 6 bases clipped from V and 5 bases from J, the junction kept 3 bases outside the gene matches. CDR3 loop: CSAQGDDEQYF. In DNA, the CDR3 is TGCAGTGCACAGGGGGATGACGAGCAGTACTTC.

This chain uses TRBV12-3 or TRBV12-4 with TRBJ1-2, with 9 bases aligning to TRBD1. This CDR3 has 14 residues. With V trimmed by 6 bases and J by 5 bases, 7 bases remained unmatched. CDR3 sequence (DNA): TGTGCCAGCAGATCACAGGGGGCACAATATGGCTACACCTTC. This gives the protein CASRSQGAQYGYTF.

This clonotype was picked up a small number of times. The chain recombines TRBV3-1 with TRBJ2-7, with TRBD1 identical over 8 bases. This CDR3 is 14 amino acids long. V lost 6 bases, J lost 0 bases, and 4 bases stayed unmatched. Germline loops: CDR1 LGHDT, CDR2 YNNKEL (reference sequence). CDR3 protein: CASRRTGSSYEQYF. Written as DNA, the CDR3 is TGTGCCAGCAGGAGGACAGGGAGCTCCTACGAGCAGTACTTC.

This clonotype was picked up many times. This chain uses TRBV3-1 with TRBJ2-2; TRBD1 might be the D (6 bases). The CDR3 consists of 17 residues. The V gene lost 2 bases and the J gene lost 0 bases, with 13 bases spanning the gap. CDR1 and CDR2 (germline): LGHDT, YNNKEL (reference sequence). CDR3 sequence reads: CASSQPTGSANTGELFF. CDR3 in DNA: TGTGCCAGCAGCCAACCGACAGGATCGGCGAACACCGGGGAGCTGTTTTTT.

The V call is TRBV5-5, the J call TRBJ2-3; TRBD2 matches 9 bases. Trimming removed 0 bases from V and 6 bases from J; junction bases left unmatched: 5. The CDR3 consists of 15 residues. Germline values: CDR1 SGHKS, CDR2 YYEKEE (reference sequence). CDR3 DNA: TGTGCCAGCAGCTTGGTAGTCCTAGCGGGGGATACGCAGTATTTT. Translating gives CASSLVVLAGDTQYF. The full variable domain, with the rest looked up from reference TRBV5-5 and TRBJ2-3, is DAGVTQSPTHLIKTRGQQVTLRCSPISGHKSVSWYQQVLGQGPQFIFQYYEKEERGRGNFPDRFSARQFPNYSSELNVNALLLGDSALYLCASSLVVLAGDTQYFGPGTRLTVL.

This clonotype was observed a few times. The DNA for the CDR3 is TGTGCCAGCAGCTCCCCGAGTTCACCCCTCCACTTT. Translation: CASSSPSSPLHF. V and J are TRBV12-3 or TRBV12-4 and TRBJ1-6; the D is unclear. Trimming took off 6 bases at V and 9 bases at J, with 9 bases between the two ends. CDR3 length: 12 residues.

This sequence joins TRBV20-1 and TRBJ2-5, with 9 positions matching TRBD2. This CDR3 has 16 residues. Germline CDR1 is DFQATT and CDR2 is SNEGSKA (reference sequence). Trimming cost V 2 bases and J 3 bases; bases outside gene matches: 10. CDR3 DNA: TGCAGTGCTAGACCATGGGAGCGGGGGGCTAAAGAGACCCAGTACTTC. It encodes CSARPWERGAKETQYF.

The chain has TRBV12-3 or TRBV12-4 and TRBJ2-3, with D possibly matching TRBD1 (5 bases). The V gene lost 5 bases and the J gene lost 0 bases, with 9 bases spanning the gap. The length of the CDR3 is 14 residues. CDR3 DNA: TGTGCCAGCAGTCAGACAGCTAGCACAGATACGCAGTATTTT. Translating it yields CASSQTASTDTQYF.

This sequence joins TRBV20-1 and TRBJ2-1; a weak D match, TRBD2 (5 bases). This CDR3 has 14 residues. Per germline, CDR1 DFQATT and CDR2 SNEGSKA (reference sequence). V was shortened by 1 base and J by 3 bases, with 10 bases between the two germline ends. CDR3 loop: CSARVRTDYNEQFF. The CDR3 nucleotides are TGCAGTGCTAGAGTGCGGACTGACTACAATGAGCAGTTCTTC.

This clonotype was counted a few times. This chain uses TRBV9 with TRBJ2-3; D uncertain. CDR3 length: 14 residues. In germline, CDR1 is SGDLS, CDR2 YYNGEE. V was trimmed by 0 bases and J by 0 bases, leaving 5 bases between them. The chain's CDR3 is CASSVEVSTDTQYF. The DNA of the CDR3 is TGTGCCAGCAGCGTAGAGGTCAGCACAGATACGCAGTATTTT.

The chain employs TRBV24-1 and TRBJ1-5; D not certain. Germline V CDR1 and CDR2: KGHDR, SFDVKD. The CDR3 runs to 12 residues. Trimming removed 8 bases from V and 5 bases from J, with 9 bases in between. CDR3: CATNSGDQPQHF. The CDR3 DNA is TGTGCCACCAATTCCGGGGATCAGCCCCAGCATTTT.

The chain is built from TRBV3-1 and TRBJ2-2; no firm D call. The CDR3 length is 15 residues. Germline values: CDR1 LGHDT, CDR2 YNNKEL (reference sequence). Trimming stripped 4 bases from V and 3 bases from J, with 12 bases between. This chain's CDR3 is CASSPTGGYTGELFF. The CDR3 DNA reads as TGTGCCAGCAGCCCAACGGGTGGGTACACCGGGGAGCTGTTTTTT.

This clonotype was observed many times. V usage is TRBV7-2 and J usage is TRBJ1-1, with 8 positions matching TRBD1. The V gene end was trimmed by 2 bases and the J gene end by 1 base; junction bases not matched to a gene: 0. CDR3 length: 14 residues. Germline CDR1 SGHTA, CDR2 FQGNSA. The CDR3 nucleotides read TGTGCCAGCAGCTTAACAGGGGGGAACACTGAAGCTTTCTTT. Translation: CASSLTGGNTEAFF.

This clonotype was counted a few times. V gene TRBV5-1 combines with J gene TRBJ2-5; TRBD2 might be the D (7 bases). Trimming removed 4 bases at V and 4 bases at J, with 14 bases between. The CDR3 contains 14 residues. In germline, CDR1 is SGHRS, CDR2 YFSETQ. The CDR3 region has the DNA TGCGCCAGCAGCGGGGGGGACAATAGAGAGACCCAGTACTTC. This codes for CASSGGDNRETQYF.